A single sample gave rise to the 23 T cell receptor beta chains below, sequenced in a study of T cells expressing NK-cell markers. TCRdb re-called the 5' RACE reads and gives one entry per CDR3 protein, without DNA. The table counts approximately 380,000 distinct CDR3 sequences; 5.2% lies in the top ten. Material for sequencing was blood T cells: a sorted CD56 or NKG2C T cell subset, CD4+ or CD8+ T cells, or bulk PBMC T cells (not recorded which). All receptors come from a man aged 18-69 years in good health.

The chain recombines TRBV5-5 with TRBJ2-2; TCRdb outputs TRBD1, but without DNA this stays unchecked. The CDR3 contains 13 residues. Looked up from germline, CDR1 is SGHKS and CDR2 is YYEKEE (reference sequence). CDR3 residues: CASVKGANGELFF.

The V gene is TRBV27, the J gene TRBJ2-3. The CDR3 is made up of 14 amino acids. From germline, CDR1 is MNHEY and CDR2 SMNVEV (reference sequence). CDR3 residues: CASSLSGGIGTQYF.

The rearrangement links TRBV20-1 to TRBJ1-4. The CDR3 totals 14 residues. CDR1 and CDR2 (germline): DFQATT, SNEGSKA (reference sequence). This CDR3 is CSAQTGGLNEKLFF.

This chain joins TRBV30 and TRBJ1-1. Germline values: CDR1 GTSNPN, CDR2 SVGIG (reference sequence). This CDR3 is built from 17 residues. CDR3 protein: CAWSVWSGPRIATEAFF.

The chain joins TRBV2 to TRBJ2-2; checking the TCRdb D call of TRBD2 is not possible without DNA. CDR3 length: 15 residues. Germline-derived CDR1 and CDR2 are SNHLY and FYNNEI. The CDR3 loop reads CASAGGKSNTGELFF. Using reference TRBV2 and TRBJ2-2 for the parts outside the CDR3, the full variable domain is EPEVTQTPSHQVTQMGQEVILRCVPISNHLYFYWYRQILGQKVEFLVSFYNNEISEKSEIFDDQFSVERPDGSNFTLKIRSTKLEDSAMYFCASAGGKSNTGELFFGEGSRLTVL.

The rearrangement uses TRBV12-3 or TRBV12-4 and TRBJ2-2. The CDR3 spans 14 residues. The CDR3 here is CAVRRFANTGELFF.

The gene calls are TRBV7-6 and TRBJ1-4; there is no DNA to check the TCRdb D call of TRBD1. The germline V gene has CDR1 SGHVS and CDR2 FNYEAQ. The CDR3 has 15 amino acids. The chain's CDR3 is CASSSGQIGNEKLFF.

The gene calls are TRBV28 and TRBJ1-1. Germline assignment: CDR1 MDHEN and CDR2 SYDVKM. The CDR3 length is 15 residues. The CDR3 loop reads CASSRAGSGNAEAFF.

The V gene is TRBV5-4, the J gene TRBJ2-1; no DNA is available, so the TRBD1 call from TCRdb remains unchecked. Germline-derived CDR1 and CDR2 are SGHNT and YYREEE (reference sequence). The CDR3 is 15 residues long. This CDR3 is CASIRDRGFGNEQFF.

The rearrangement joins TRBV9 to TRBJ1-5. The CDR3 is made up of 14 amino acids. Germline CDR1 is SGDLS and CDR2 is YYNGEE. CDR3 in amino acids: CASSPRSAQSAQHF.

The V call is TRBV20-1, the J call TRBJ1-6. The CDR3 covers 16 residues. Looked up from germline, CDR1 is DFQATT and CDR2 is SNEGSKA (reference sequence). The CDR3 sequence: CSATGGWGLGNSPLHF.

The V and J genes are TRBV2 and TRBJ1-4; TCRdb outputs TRBD1, but without DNA this stays unchecked. The CDR3 spans 13 residues. Germline V lookup: CDR1 SNHLY, CDR2 FYNNEI. This CDR3 reads CASIGTRNEKLFF.

The V call is TRBV9, the J call TRBJ1-2; TCRdb selects TRBD1, and the lack of DNA leaves this call unchecked. The germline gives CDR1 SGDLS, CDR2 YYNGEE. The CDR3 sequence is 15 residues long. The CDR3 is CASSVSRGVVYGYTF. The complete variable domain, with remaining parts taken from reference TRBV9 and TRBJ1-2, reads DSGVTQTPKHLITATGQRVTLRCSPRSGDLSVYWYQQSLDQGLQFLIQYYNGEERAKGNILERFSAQQFPDLHSELNLSSLELGDSALYFCASSVSRGVVYGYTFGSGTRLTVV.

The V and J genes are TRBV7-2 and TRBJ2-5; TCRdb lists TRBD2, though no DNA is available to test this call. This CDR3 is 16 amino acids long. The germline V gene encodes CDR1 SGHTA and CDR2 FQGNSA. CDR3 loop: CASSLAPRGGRETQYF.

The rearrangement links TRBV19 to TRBJ1-1. The CDR3 spans 16 residues. In germline, CDR1 is LNHDA, CDR2 SQIVND (reference sequence). The CDR3 sequence: CASSIAGYQKGTEAFF.

The V and J genes are TRBV24-1 and TRBJ2-1; TCRdb's D gene call, TRBD1, goes unchecked for lack of DNA. Per germline, CDR1 KGHDR and CDR2 SFDVKD. The CDR3 loop spans 14 amino acids. The CDR3 reads CATSQGRFPNEQFF.

The chain is built from TRBV3-1 and TRBJ1-5; lacking DNA, the TRBD1 call made by TCRdb goes unchecked. Germline V gene sequence: CDR1 LGHDT, CDR2 YNNKEL (reference sequence). This CDR3 is 16 amino acids long. The CDR3 sequence: CASSPRGQGSNQPQHF.

The chain is built from TRBV5-1 and TRBJ1-3; TCRdb selects TRBD1, and the lack of DNA leaves this call unchecked. Germline assignment: CDR1 SGHRS and CDR2 YFSETQ. This CDR3 comprises 16 residues. The chain's CDR3 is CASSLVLREYGNTIYF.

This rearrangement joins TRBV5-1 to TRBJ1-5; TCRdb names TRBD1, which stays unverified in the absence of DNA. CDR1 SGHRS and CDR2 YFSETQ come from the germline V gene. CDR3 length: 15 amino acids. CDR3 in amino acids: CASSLWGQVNQPQHF. Filled out from reference TRBV5-1 and TRBJ1-5, the complete variable domain reads KAGVTQTPRYLIKTRGQQVTLSCSPISGHRSVSWYQQTPGQGLQFLFEYFSETQRNKGNFPGRFSGRQFSNSRSEMNVSTLELGDSALYLCASSLWGQVNQPQHFGDGTRLSIL.

This rearrangement joins TRBV24-1 to TRBJ1-2. Germline V gene data show CDR1 as KGHDR and CDR2 as SFDVKD. The CDR3 runs 13 residues. CDR3 protein: CATSDGLLYGYTF.

J is TRBJ2-1 and V is TRBV29-1. The germline CDR1 and CDR2 sequences are SQVTM and ANQGSEA. This CDR3 has 12 residues. This CDR3 reads CSGSQSYNEQFF.

V gene TRBV11-2 combines with J gene TRBJ2-5; TCRdb calls TRBD1, which cannot be checked without DNA. The CDR3 spans 14 residues. CDR1 SGHAT and CDR2 FQNNGV come from the germline V gene. CDR3 sequence reads: CASSLTGGGETQYF.

This chain links TRBV7-2 with TRBJ1-1. There are 12 residues in the CDR3. Looked up from germline, CDR1 is SGHTA and CDR2 is FQGNSA. This CDR3 reads CASSLVTFEAFF.